This T cell receptor beta chain was obtained from a study of blood T cell repertoires in COVID-19. At the level of the study: Specimens from acute and convalescent COVID-19 originated in the United States, Italy and Spain. The analysed material was cDNA or gDNA that came from T cells, B-cell-depleted T cells, or PBMCs.

This clone appeared once. Original processing methods: Amplification of reference gene primers was used by the study to estimate nucleated cell counts. Clones were read by immunoSEQ multiplex PCR, and TCRdb kept only the in-frame ones, dropping some. V and J calls and clone size are given by that table; D and trimming were obtained from the DNA. The data hold approximately 100,000 clones, with around nine tenths observed a single time. The sample was peripheral blood. This TCR derives from a human donor in a cohort sampled during active COVID-19.

CDR3: CAWSVIWSGVGSTDTQYF. CDR3 bases: TGTGCCTGGAGTGTAATATGGTCGGGGGTTGGGAGCACAGATACGCAGTATTTT. The rearrangement joins TRBV30 to TRBJ2-3; possible D gene TRBD2, 6 bases. V lost 0 bases, J lost 0 bases, and 19 bases lay in between. This CDR3 comprises 18 residues. Germline CDR1 reads GTSNPN; CDR2 reads SVGIG (reference sequence).